The source of this T cell receptor (beta chain) is a study of T cell repertoires in cytomegalovirus infection. About the study: HLA-B-restricted CMV epitopes that are well studied, plus recently identified HLA-C-restricted ones, were used by the study. Indicated by public TCR beta signatures were CMV infection and matching HLA type.

The CDR3 contains 8 residues. V was trimmed by 3 bases and J by 13 bases, leaving 4 bases between them. CDR1 and CDR2 from the germline V gene are SQVTM and ANQGSEA. Study findings and constraints: People with CMV and the relevant HLA were identified by cumulative public TCR beta family frequency.

Remarks on this clonotype: Its antigen is still unknown.

Via MiXCR, TCRdb re-called the reads, giving one row per CDR3 protein. Seen here are 700,000 to 900,000 distinct CDR3 sequences, approximately 32% observed once, and the top ten hold around 13%. The clonotype was recovered from a human donor in good health (CMV status not recorded). Some clones in this sample may be carry-over from other donors' samples. The material sequenced was cultured CD8+ T cells from PBMCs, taken from culture after CMV antigen stimulation. The chain has TRBV29-1 and TRBJ2-1; D uncertain. In DNA form, the CDR3 reads TGCAGCGTTGACCCCCAGTTCTTC. Translating it yields CSVDPQFF.